The T cell receptor (beta chain) described here comes from a study of shared clonotypes between healthy human individuals. Naive CD8 cells lacked CD45RO, underwent positive selection for CCR7 and left out terminally differentiated effector memory CD45RA+ cells. The authors split each subset's genomic DNA evenly across several immunoSEQ plates. Template for every sorted-subset replicate PCR totaled 150 to 250 ng DNA, some 30,000 T cell genomes. Per the authors' pipeline: Sequence data from immunoSEQ were junction-only and lacked quality scores; consequently, filtering differed. Only in-frame clones appear in the TCRdb table, and some are missing; sequencing was by immunoSEQ multiplex PCR. D and trimming were read from the DNA, whereas the V and J calls and clone size are those reported in that table. The sample carries hundreds of thousands of clones, approximately 95% recorded once. Note on this clone: Its antigen is unknown.

Whole-study results and caveats: Donor clonotype sharing was expected to depend on sequencing depth.

This receptor was obtained from a woman in her twenties or thirties in good health. The sequencing sample was made of naive CD8+ T cells sorted from blood.

This chain's CDR3 is CASGQGPYEQYF. Here the CDR3 DNA reads TGTGCCAGCGGTCAAGGCCCCTACGAGCAGTACTTC. The rearrangement joins TRBV27 to TRBJ2-7; D remains unclear. The germline V and J ends were trimmed by 8 bases and 2 bases, with 10 bases remaining between them. There are 12 residues in the CDR3. Germline V gene data show CDR1 as MNHEY and CDR2 as SMNVEV (reference sequence).